This T cell receptor (beta chain) was observed in a study of blood T cell repertoires in COVID-19. Study-wide background: Italy, Spain and the United States were the sources of the convalescent and acute COVID-19 samples. The cDNA or gDNA used as material had been derived from T cells, B-cell-depleted T cells, or PBMCs.

The CDR3 sequence is 15 residues long. The germline CDR1 and CDR2 sequences are LNHDA and SQIVND (reference sequence). Trimming at V came to 4 bases and at J to 6 bases, leaving 9 bases not matched to a gene. Libraries were prepared by immunoSEQ multiplex PCR; TCRdb keeps only in-frame clonotypes and omits some of them. The sample has more than 50,000 clones, 80% to 85% seen once. This clonotype originated in a woman aged 55 to 70 with acute or convalescent COVID-19. The sequenced material came from peripheral blood. This chain links TRBV19 with TRBJ1-2; 9 nucleotides align to TRBD1. The CDR3 DNA is TGTGCCAGTAGTAGATCCGGGACAGGGATGGATGGCTACACCTTC. Protein product: CASSRSGTGMDGYTF.